This T cell receptor (beta chain) was documented in a study of cytomegalovirus exposure and HLA in healthy donors. This CDR3 spans 15 amino acids. V shed 2 bases and J shed 2 bases, with 10 bases lying between them. Germline V gene sequence: CDR1 MDHEN, CDR2 SYDVKM. 60 Vbeta and 13 Jbeta primers were used in PCR. Profiling relied on immunoSEQ multiplex PCR, and the TCRdb table lists in-frame clones only, not all of them. The repertoire holds approximately 72,000 clones, with over 70% as singletons. The sequence was collected from a male donor in good health and CMV-seropositive. The V call is TRBV28, the J call TRBJ1-5; possibly TRBD1 for D (6 bases). Sequences were obtained from PBMCs. Written as DNA, the CDR3 is TGTGCCAGCAGTTTAGGGGGCGCCGGCAATCAGCCCCAGCATTTT. Translating gives CASSLGGAGNQPQHF.